Reported below is one TCR beta chain. Its antigen is still unknown. PCR was performed a second time for roughly 7 to 11 cycles using a sample-barcoded 5' primer and a J-beta primer mix. MiXCR was run by TCRdb on the 5' RACE reads, yielding one entry per CDR3 protein. The data show approximately 810,000 distinct CDR3 sequences, roughly 35% seen once. This sample was taken from a study of blood T cells in healthy people across ages. Findings of the study overall: As naive T cell percentage varied, TCR beta diversity correlated strongly with it. It was the long-lived donors that had more naive CD4+ cells and higher diversity than aged donors.

This CDR3 is built from 14 residues. V was shortened by 4 bases and J by 3 bases, with 13 bases between the two germline ends. The germline V gene encodes CDR1 GTSNPN and CDR2 SVGIG (reference sequence). This rearrangement joins TRBV30 to TRBJ1-5, with D tentatively TRBD1 (5 bases). The sample taken for sequencing was blood. The TCR originated in a man younger than 35 in good health. The DNA of the CDR3 is TGTGCCTGGAAGGGACGGTCAAACAATCAGCCCCAGCATTTT. This codes for CAWKGRSNNQPQHF.